This TCR beta chain was profiled in a study of shared clonotypes between healthy human individuals. CD45RO+ cells and CCR7-negative CD45RA+ TemRA cells were combined as CD8 memory. V dropped 2 bases and J dropped 4 bases, with 12 bases sitting between them. This CDR3 comprises 14 residues. The germline V gene has CDR1 MNHEY and CDR2 SVGAGI. Sequencing was performed with immunoSEQ multiplex PCR; in TCRdb, only in-frame clones are kept and a portion is missing. The sample includes a few hundred thousand clones, roughly 84% of them seen just once. The receptor was isolated from a young man in good health. The chain combines TRBV6-5 with TRBJ2-7, with D hard to call. The source material was memory CD8+ T cells sorted from blood. Subset: CD45RO+ cells pooled with CCR7-negative TemRA cells. The CDR3 DNA reads TGTGCCAGCAGTTACGCTGAGGCTAGGTACGAGCAGTACTTC. Its translation: CASSYAEARYEQYF.